This T cell receptor beta chain was captured in a study of shared clonotypes between healthy human individuals. Study at large: Each donor's CD8 memory used one plate, CD8 naive two, each CD4 subset three. Broader study findings: What naive subsets generally showed was a larger estimated richness than memory subsets showed.

Note on this clone: Its antigen is unknown.

The authors ran the assay at deep level. It was across several immunoSEQ plates that each subset's genomic DNA was evenly split. TCRdb's copy holds only in-frame clones and misses some; the assay was immunoSEQ multiplex PCR. The data hold about 1.1 million clones, with more than 75% observed a single time. CDR3 length: 14 amino acids. V lost 6 bases to trimming and J lost 0 bases, with 9 bases between them. The V gene's germline CDR1 is LNHDA and CDR2 SQIVND (reference sequence). Sequencing was performed on memory CD4+ T cells from PBMCs. Subset given: CD45RA-negative fraction. The sequence was collected from a man between 18 and 35 years old in good health. Some clones in this sample may be carry-over from other donors' samples. V usage is TRBV19 and J usage is TRBJ1-3; unclear D gene. This CDR3 is CASRTASSGNTIYF. The CDR3 coding sequence is TGTGCCAGTAGGACCGCGAGCTCTGGAAACACCATATATTTT.